One sample yielded the 29 T cell receptor beta chains listed below, sequenced in a study of T cells in Graves' hyperthyroidism and ophthalmopathy. Using RNA transcripts as the source, TCR beta CDR3 regions were amplified. The HTBI primer set drove a first-round RT-PCR of the TCR CDR3. From the multiplex PCR reads, TCRdb called clonotypes with MiXCR, one entry per CDR3 protein. The table records hundreds of thousands of distinct CDR3 sequences, approximately 15% of them present only once. The material sequenced was blood. Receptors were obtained from a woman aged 18-29 years with Graves' hyperthyroidism.

This clonotype was detected ten times or more. V and J are TRBV20-1 and TRBJ2-7; tentatively, D is TRBD1 (6 bases). V gave up 5 bases and J gave up 4 bases, with 12 bases separating them. The germline V gene has CDR1 DFQATT and CDR2 SNEGSKA (reference sequence). The CDR3 runs 12 residues. CDR3 in DNA: TGCAGTGCTCGTCCCGGGACATACGAGCAGTACTTC. It encodes CSARPGTYEQYF.

This chain connects TRBV20-1 to TRBJ2-7; D gene ambiguous. Trimming cost V 2 bases and J 1 base, with 6 bases left between them. The germline V gene has CDR1 DFQATT and CDR2 SNEGSKA (reference sequence). The CDR3 is 12 amino acids. The CDR3 loop is CSARSLSYEQYF. Written as DNA, the CDR3 is TGCAGTGCTAGATCTCTTTCCTACGAGCAGTACTTC.

Many counts were recorded for this clonotype. The chain employs TRBV2 and TRBJ1-5, with 7 bases that match TRBD1. CDR1 SNHLY and CDR2 FYNNEI come from the germline V gene. V lost 1 base to trimming and J lost 5 bases; unmatched junction nucleotides: 14. The CDR3 extends over 18 amino acids. DNA for the CDR3: TGTGCCAGCAGTGAAGGGGGGGGACAGTTGCACCGTCATCAGCCCCAGCATTTT. The encoded protein is CASSEGGGQLHRHQPQHF.

The chain combines TRBV7-9 with TRBJ2-2, with 7 bases identical to TRBD2. V gave up 8 bases and J gave up 4 bases; unmatched junction bases: 4. CDR1 is SEHNR and CDR2 is FQNEAQ in the germline V gene (reference sequence). The CDR3 sequence is 13 residues long. The CDR3: CASGGGSTGELFF. The CDR3, as DNA: TGTGCCAGCGGAGGCGGGAGCACCGGGGAGCTGTTTTTT.

This clonotype has ten or more counts. The rearrangement uses TRBV20-1 and TRBJ1-5, with D perhaps matching TRBD1 (5 bases). V lost 0 bases and J lost 5, with 17 bases in between. CDR3 length: 16 amino acids. Germline lookup yields CDR1 DFQATT and CDR2 SNEGSKA (reference sequence). CDR3 protein: CSARDGREVADQPQHF. The CDR3 DNA sequence: TGCAGTGCTAGAGACGGCAGGGAGGTAGCGGATCAGCCCCAGCATTTT.

This clonotype has more than one count but fewer than ten. The chain employs TRBV4-3 and TRBJ1-2; D not certain. The V end was cut by 0 bases, the J end by 0 bases, with 8 bases between. The CDR3 consists of 15 residues. Germline assignment: CDR1 LGHNA and CDR2 YSLEER. CDR3 in amino acids: CASSQDSESNYGYTF. DNA for the CDR3: TGCGCCAGCAGCCAAGATTCAGAATCTAACTATGGCTACACCTTC.

The rearrangement uses TRBV5-1 and TRBJ1-5; D might be TRBD1 (6 bases). This CDR3 comprises 13 residues. With 6 bases removed from V and 7 bases from J, the gap between germline ends came to 14 bases. Looked up from germline, CDR1 is SGHRS and CDR2 is YFSETQ. The CDR3 DNA follows: TGCGCCAGCACCCCGAGGGGGGGACAGCCCCAGCATTTT. Protein: CASTPRGGQPQHF.

This clonotype was seen only a few times. V and J are TRBV6-2 or TRBV6-3 and TRBJ1-6; no clear D. With 5 bases removed from V and 9 bases from J, the gap between germline ends came to 11 bases. The CDR3 spans 13 residues. Per the germline V gene, CDR1 is MNHEY and CDR2 is SVGEGT. The CDR3: CASSGLGGSPLHF. In nucleotides, the CDR3 is TGTGCCAGCAGTGGGCTGGGCGGTTCACCCCTCCACTTT.

This clonotype has at least ten counts. The chain links TRBV3-1 to TRBJ1-2, with D tentatively TRBD1 (5 bases). Germline V gives CDR1 LGHDT, CDR2 YNNKEL (reference sequence). V was pared by 2 bases and J by 7 bases, with 20 bases between. This CDR3 comprises 16 residues. CDR3 bases: TGTGCCAGCAGCCAAAAGCCGGGACCCTTTGGTGGTGGCTACACCTTC. Protein sequence: CASSQKPGPFGGGYTF.

This clonotype was counted only a few times. The gene calls are TRBV13 and TRBJ2-3; D is unclear. The V and J ends lost 2 bases and 4 bases respectively, with 7 bases between them. CDR1 is PRHDT, CDR2 FYEKMQ, per germline (reference sequence). The CDR3 runs to 13 residues. The CDR3 DNA reads as TGTGCCAGCAGCTTAATCATGGCAGATACGCAGTATTTT. This gives the protein CASSLIMADTQYF.

This clonotype was counted a few times. CDR3: CASSFGSAYTGELFF. The DNA of the CDR3 is TGTGCCAGCAGTTTTGGGAGTGCCTACACCGGGGAGCTGTTTTTT. The chain is built from TRBV12-3 or TRBV12-4 and TRBJ2-2; the D gene is possibly TRBD2 (5 bases). The CDR3 runs to 15 residues. With 3 bases removed from V and 3 bases from J, the gap between germline ends came to 11 bases.

This clonotype has a count of ten or more. The rearrangement links TRBV6-1 to TRBJ1-1; D remains unclear. Germline V gene sequence: CDR1 MNHNS, CDR2 SASEGT. The CDR3 runs to 10 residues. The V gene lost 2 bases and the J gene lost 10 bases, with 5 bases spanning the gap. The CDR3 sequence: CASSETSAFF. For the CDR3, the DNA is TGTGCCAGCAGTGAAACCTCAGCTTTCTTT.

The chain carries TRBV20-1 and TRBJ2-1; the D gene could be TRBD1 or TRBD2 (5 bases each). In germline, CDR1 is DFQATT, CDR2 SNEGSKA (reference sequence). V lost 0 bases to trimming and J lost 0 bases, with 12 bases between them. This CDR3 comprises 16 residues. CDR3: CSARDMWGSSYNEQFF. The CDR3 DNA is TGCAGTGCTAGAGATATGTGGGGGAGCTCCTACAATGAGCAGTTCTTC.

The table lists this clonotype with many counts. The gene calls are TRBV18 and TRBJ2-7; 9 positions agree with TRBD1. The CDR3 is 15 residues long. The J segment lost 3 bases and the V segment lost 3 bases, leaving 6 bases of the junction unmatched. The germline V gene encodes CDR1 KGHSH and CDR2 LQKENI. The DNA for the CDR3 is TGTGCCAGCTCACCCATACAGGGGGCGAACTACGAGCAGTACTTC. Residues: CASSPIQGANYEQYF.

This sequence joins TRBV5-1 and TRBJ1-1; unclear D gene. The CDR3 loop spans 14 amino acids. Trimming removed 2 bases at V and 0 bases at J, with 8 bases between. Germline CDR1 is SGHRS and CDR2 is YFSETQ. The CDR3 nucleotides read TGCGCCAGCAGCTTTACAGTAATGAACACTGAAGCTTTCTTT. It specifies CASSFTVMNTEAFF.

The rearrangement links TRBV7-9 to TRBJ1-6; D possibly corresponds to TRBD1 (6 bases). The ends were cut back, 1 base at V and 15 bases at J, with 10 bases in the middle. This CDR3 contains 12 residues. Germline V gene lookup returns CDR1 SEHNR and CDR2 FQNEAQ (reference sequence). As DNA, the CDR3 is TGTGCCAGCAGCTTAGGACAGGCCGACCTCCACTTT. Translating it yields CASSLGQADLHF. Full variable domain (rest looked up from reference TRBV7-9 and TRBJ1-6): DTGVSQNPRHKITKRGQNVTFRCDPISEHNRLYWYRQTLGQGPEFLTYFQNEAQLEKSRLLSDRFSAERPKGSFSTLEIQRTEQGDSAMYLCASSLGQADLHFGNGTRLTVT.

The J gene is TRBJ2-7, the V gene TRBV30, with D perhaps TRBD1 (8 bases). V was shortened by 0 bases and J by 4 bases, with 10 bases between the two germline ends. Per the germline V gene, CDR1 is GTSNPN and CDR2 is SVGIG (reference sequence). The CDR3 consists of 13 residues. The CDR3 region has the DNA TGTGCCTGGAGTGTACAGGGGGGGTACGAGCAGTACTTC. Translation: CAWSVQGGYEQYF.

Only a few counts were recorded for this clonotype. The V gene is TRBV3-1, the J gene TRBJ1-2; D is uncertain. Germline CDR1 and CDR2: LGHDT and YNNKEL (reference sequence). With 3 bases removed from V and 6 bases from J, the gap between germline ends came to 8 bases. The CDR3 extends over 12 amino acids. The chain's CDR3 is CASSHGTDGYTF. CDR3 bases: TGTGCCAGCAGCCATGGAACAGATGGCTACACCTTC.

This clonotype was recorded many times. J is TRBJ2-5 and V is TRBV20-1; TRBD2 might be the D (7 bases). V was clipped by 3 bases and J by 5 bases, with 16 bases between them. This CDR3 is built from 14 residues. Per germline, CDR1 DFQATT and CDR2 SNEGSKA (reference sequence). The CDR3 protein is CSASWGGQPETQYF. CDR3 bases: TGCAGTGCTAGCTGGGGGGGCCAACCCGAGACCCAGTACTTC.

There are a few counts of this clonotype. This chain links TRBV20-1 with TRBJ2-5, with D possibly matching TRBD2 (6 bases). The CDR3 contains 13 residues. The germline V gene encodes CDR1 DFQATT and CDR2 SNEGSKA (reference sequence). The V end was cut by 0 bases, the J end by 2 bases, with 7 bases between. The CDR3 here is CSAREDYQETQYF. CDR3 nucleotide sequence: TGCAGTGCTAGAGAGGACTATCAAGAGACCCAGTACTTC.

This clonotype was counted many times. The chain uses TRBV12-3 or TRBV12-4 and TRBJ1-1; unclear D gene. V was pared by 2 bases and J by 1 base, with 8 bases between. This CDR3 has 14 residues. CDR3 nucleotide sequence: TGTGCCAGCAGTTTAACGGGAAGGAACACTGAAGCTTTCTTT. This translates into CASSLTGRNTEAFF.

The table lists this clonotype with many counts. The chain uses TRBV20-1 and TRBJ2-7, with D uncertain. Germline V lookup: CDR1 DFQATT, CDR2 SNEGSKA (reference sequence). Trimming removed 0 bases from V and 3 bases from J, with 12 bases in between. The CDR3 covers 14 residues. The DNA of the CDR3 is TGCAGTGCTAGAGACCCGTCTTCCGACTACGAGCAGTACTTC. Its translation is CSARDPSSDYEQYF.

At least ten counts were recorded for this clonotype. The chain is built from TRBV6-1 and TRBJ2-3; 9 positions match TRBD2. The CDR3 sequence is 16 residues long. Per the germline V gene, CDR1 is MNHNS and CDR2 is SASEGT. The J segment lost 5 bases and the V segment lost 3 bases, leaving 9 bases of the junction unmatched. CDR3 in amino acids: CASSDAAGGPKDTQYF. DNA for the CDR3: TGTGCCAGCAGTGATGCGGCGGGGGGGCCGAAAGATACGCAGTATTTT.

In its sample, this clonotype was seen many times. The chain combines TRBV3-1 with TRBJ2-5; D possibly corresponds to TRBD2 (7 bases). Germline CDR1 reads LGHDT; CDR2 reads YNNKEL (reference sequence). The ends were cut back, 0 bases at V and 5 bases at J, with 13 bases in the middle. The length of the CDR3 is 15 residues. The CDR3 loop reads CASSQDWGRGETQYF. The CDR3 coding sequence is TGTGCCAGCAGCCAAGATTGGGGGCGGGGGGAGACCCAGTACTTC.

This clonotype has just a few counts. V and J are TRBV12-3 or TRBV12-4 and TRBJ2-2, with TRBD2 matching over 13 bases. The CDR3 has 17 amino acids. V was clipped by 6 bases and J by 6 bases; unmatched bases: 10. The CDR3 DNA sequence: TGTGCCAGCAGCAAACTAGCGGGAGGGCTAAACGCCGGGGAGCTGTTTTTT. It is translated as CASSKLAGGLNAGELFF.

Ten or more counts support this clonotype. V gene TRBV7-9 combines with J gene TRBJ1-6; a weak D match, TRBD1 (6 bases). The V gene's germline CDR1 is SEHNR and CDR2 FQNEAQ (reference sequence). The CDR3 has 12 residues. V lost 5 bases and J lost 14, with 13 bases in between. CDR3: CASSQTRDTLHF. The CDR3 DNA is TGTGCCAGCAGCCAGACCCGGGACACCCTCCACTTT.

This clonotype was counted only a few times. The rearrangement joins TRBV2 to TRBJ2-7; the D gene is possibly TRBD1 (6 bases). The CDR3 extends over 13 amino acids. The V end was cut by 5 bases, the J end by 7 bases, with 15 bases between. The germline CDR1 and CDR2 sequences are SNHLY and FYNNEI. The CDR3 DNA follows: TGTGCCAGCAGTCCGGACAGACCCCGGGAGCAGTACTTC. It is translated as CASSPDRPREQYF.

This clonotype was recorded many times. The V call is TRBV24-1, the J call TRBJ2-2; unclear D gene. The V gene lost 6 bases and the J gene lost 11 bases, with 9 bases spanning the gap. CDR3 size: 11 residues. Germline assignment: CDR1 KGHDR and CDR2 SFDVKD. CDR3 amino acids: CATSYSRELFF. DNA for the CDR3: TGTGCCACCAGTTACAGCCGTGAGCTGTTTTTT.

This clonotype occurred many times. This rearrangement joins TRBV28 to TRBJ2-1; the match to TRBD1 covers 11 bases. The CDR3 extends over 14 amino acids. CDR1 is MDHEN, CDR2 SYDVKM, per germline. After removal of 4 bases from V and 8 bases from J, the junction contained 4 bases not matched to a gene. In nucleotides, the CDR3 is TGTGCCAGCAGTTCGGACAGGGGGCACTATGAGCAGTTCTTC. Amino acid sequence: CASSSDRGHYEQFF. The full variable domain, completed using reference TRBV28 and TRBJ2-1, is DVKVTQSSRYLVKRTGEKVFLECVQDMDHENMFWYRQDPGLGLRLIYFSYDVKMKEKGDIPEGYSVSREKKERFSLILESASTNQTSMYLCASSSDRGHYEQFFGPGTRLTVL.